Each of the 8 T cell receptor beta chains below was sequenced from the same sample in a study of T cells in Graves' hyperthyroidism and ophthalmopathy (dated by TCRdb to the late 2010s). Receptor libraries were prepared by multiplex PCR. The instrument given in TCRdb is Illumina HiSeq 2000. The TCR beta CDR3 regions were amplified from RNA transcripts. For the first round of RT-PCR on the TCR CDR3, the HTBI primer set was used together with the Qiagen OneStep RT-PCR kit. TCRdb passed the public sequencing reads through fastp at Q25 and MiXCR, retaining productive beta sequences. Every entry covers one CDR3 protein and lists the most common genes and DNA from its rows. Present in this sample are fewer than 650,000 distinct CDR3 sequences, about 45% of which were seen just once. About 45% of the sample lies in the top ten. Sequencing used peripheral blood or thyroid tissue (not recorded which). The receptors stem from an adult woman with Graves' disease, either hyperthyroidism or ophthalmopathy (not recorded which).

V is TRBV7-9 and J is TRBJ2-2; 8 bases are a match to TRBD2. The length of the CDR3 is 15 residues. V trimming: 4 bases; J trimming: 7 bases; junction bases outside the gene matches: 8. Germline V CDR1 and CDR2: SEHNR, FQNEAQ (reference sequence). CDR3 bases: TGTGCCAGCAGCTCGCGAGCGGGAGTCGGCGGGGAGCTGTTTTTT. Its protein product is CASSSRAGVGGELFF.

The genes are TRBV7-2 and TRBJ2-7; D is unresolved. Germline V gene sequence: CDR1 SGHTA, CDR2 FQGNSA. V was shortened by 3 bases and J by 9 bases, with 9 bases between the two germline ends. This CDR3 is 11 amino acids long. As DNA, the CDR3 is TGTGCCAGCAGCTTCTCCCAAGGGCAGTACTTC. Its translation: CASSFSQGQYF. The whole variable domain, remainder taken from reference TRBV7-2 and TRBJ2-7, is GAGVSQSPSNKVTEKGKDVELRCDPISGHTALYWYRQSLGQGLEFLIYFQGNSAPDKSGLPSDRFSAERTGGSVSTLTIQRTQQEDSAVYLCASSFSQGQYFGPGTRLTVT.

This clonotype was observed many times. J is TRBJ1-5 and V is TRBV2; D is undetermined. V shed 3 bases and J shed 0 bases, with 6 bases lying between them. The CDR3 extends over 14 amino acids. The germline CDR1 and CDR2 sequences are SNHLY and FYNNEI. The CDR3 sequence is CASSDGDSNQPQHF. CDR3 nucleotide sequence: TGTGCCAGCAGTGACGGGGATAGCAATCAGCCCCAGCATTTT. Drawing the rest from reference TRBV2 and TRBJ1-5, the complete variable domain is EPEVTQTPSHQVTQMGQEVILRCVPISNHLYFYWYRQILGQKVEFLVSFYNNEISEKSEIFDDQFSVERPDGSNFTLKIRSTKLEDSAMYFCASSDGDSNQPQHFGDGTRLSIL.

The CDR3 loop reads CASSLGGNMNTEAFF. The CDR3 region has the DNA TGCGCCAGCAGCTTGGGGGGTAACATGAACACTGAAGCTTTCTTT. The chain joins TRBV5-1 to TRBJ1-1; unclear D gene. This CDR3 is 15 amino acids long. Germline-derived CDR1 and CDR2 are SGHRS and YFSETQ. V lost 0 bases and J lost 0, with 9 bases in between.

This sequence joins TRBV3-1 and TRBJ2-7, with D tentatively TRBD1 or TRBD2 (5 bases each). Germline V gene sequence: CDR1 LGHDT, CDR2 YNNKEL (reference sequence). The V end was cut by 10 bases, the J end by 2 bases, with 9 bases between. The CDR3 extends over 11 amino acids. CDR3 nucleotide sequence: TGTGCCACCCGGGGCCCCTACGAGCAGTACTTC. Amino acids: CATRGPYEQYF.

The chain employs TRBV2 and TRBJ2-5; 11 nucleotides agree with TRBD2. The CDR3 contains 16 residues. J was trimmed by 4 bases and V by 6 bases; bases with no gene match: 10. The germline V gene encodes CDR1 SNHLY and CDR2 FYNNEI. The CDR3 spells CASSPTSGSGSETQYF. CDR3 bases: TGTGCCAGCAGCCCTACTAGCGGGAGCGGCTCAGAGACCCAGTACTTC.

This clonotype was seen repeatedly, ten times or more. V usage is TRBV30 and J usage is TRBJ1-5, with D unresolved. Trimming cost V 5 bases and J 0 bases, with 5 bases left between them. The CDR3 is 12 residues long. CDR1 and CDR2 from the germline V gene are GTSNPN and SVGIG (reference sequence). The CDR3 sequence: CAWADSNQPQHF. The DNA for the CDR3 is TGTGCCTGGGCAGATAGCAATCAGCCCCAGCATTTT.

The V and J genes are TRBV6-5 and TRBJ2-5; D unresolved. The CDR3 totals 13 residues. Germline V lookup: CDR1 MNHEY, CDR2 SVGAGI. V was trimmed by 6 bases and J by 1 base, leaving 9 bases between them. The CDR3 loop reads CASRYLGQETQYF. The DNA for the CDR3 is TGTGCCAGCAGATATCTCGGCCAAGAGACCCAGTACTTC.